This T cell receptor (beta chain) was retrieved from a study of Graves' ophthalmopathy and Graves' hyperthyroidism. A note on this clonotype: Its antigen is undetermined.

Trimming removed 4 bases at V and 0 bases at J, with 14 bases between. This CDR3 is built from 16 residues. Germline V lookup: CDR1 SGHRS, CDR2 YFSETQ. Study-level results: Blood also held most thyroid clonotypes expanded above 0.001 frequency. Ophthalmopathy progression predictions by the model showed 72.22% specificity and 60% to 71% sensitivity.

Transcripts of RNA were the source for amplifying TCR beta CDR3 regions. The first-round RT-PCR employed HTBI primers together with the Qiagen OneStep RT-PCR kit. A multiplex PCR was then performed as the second round. Via MiXCR, TCRdb re-called the multiplex PCR reads, giving one row per CDR3 protein. The sample lists 1 million to 1.3 million distinct CDR3 sequences, about 38% occurring once. Material: peripheral blood or thyroid tissue (not recorded which). The rearrangement links TRBV5-1 to TRBJ1-3; TRBD1 is a possible D gene (5 bases). The receptor's source is an adult man with Graves' hyperthyroidism. Written as DNA, the CDR3 is TGCGCCAGCAGCCCAGGTGCTGGGGCCTCTGGAAACACCATATATTTT. Protein sequence: CASSPGAGASGNTIYF.